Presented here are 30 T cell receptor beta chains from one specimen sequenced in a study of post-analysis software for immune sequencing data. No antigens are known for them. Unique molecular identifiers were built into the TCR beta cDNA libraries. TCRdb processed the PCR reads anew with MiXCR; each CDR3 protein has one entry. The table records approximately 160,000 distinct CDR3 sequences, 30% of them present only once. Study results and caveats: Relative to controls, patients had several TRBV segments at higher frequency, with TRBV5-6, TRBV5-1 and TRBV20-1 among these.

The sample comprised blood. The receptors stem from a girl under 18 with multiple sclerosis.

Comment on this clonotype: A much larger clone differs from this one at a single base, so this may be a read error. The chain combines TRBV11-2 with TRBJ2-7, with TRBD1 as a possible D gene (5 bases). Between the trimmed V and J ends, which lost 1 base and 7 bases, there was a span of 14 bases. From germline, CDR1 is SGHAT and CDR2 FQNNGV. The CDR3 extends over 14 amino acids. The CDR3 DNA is TGTGCCAGCAGCTTAGTGCTTCAGGGATATGAGCAGTACTTC. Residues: CASSLVLQGYEQYF.

The CDR3, as DNA: TGCGCCAGCAGCTTGTTCGGCCACGAGCAGTACTTC. This gives the protein CASSLFGHEQYF. The chain employs TRBV5-1 and TRBJ2-7; D gene ambiguous. Germline V CDR1 and CDR2: SGHRS, YFSETQ. V gave up 1 base and J gave up 5 bases, with 7 bases separating them. The CDR3 runs 12 residues.

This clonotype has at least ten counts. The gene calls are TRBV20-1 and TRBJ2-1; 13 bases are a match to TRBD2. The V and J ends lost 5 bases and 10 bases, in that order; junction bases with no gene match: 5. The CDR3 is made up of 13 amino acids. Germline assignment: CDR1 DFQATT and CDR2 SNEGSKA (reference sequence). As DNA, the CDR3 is TGCAGTGCTGTACCGGGACTAGCGGGGGAGCAGTTCTTC. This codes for CSAVPGLAGEQFF.

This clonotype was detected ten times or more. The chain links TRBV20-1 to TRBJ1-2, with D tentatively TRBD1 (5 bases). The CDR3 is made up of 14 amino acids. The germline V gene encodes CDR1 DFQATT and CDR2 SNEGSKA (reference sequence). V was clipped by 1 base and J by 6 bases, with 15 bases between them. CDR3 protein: CSARGQRYENGYTF. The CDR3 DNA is TGCAGTGCTAGAGGACAGCGCTATGAGAATGGCTACACCTTC.

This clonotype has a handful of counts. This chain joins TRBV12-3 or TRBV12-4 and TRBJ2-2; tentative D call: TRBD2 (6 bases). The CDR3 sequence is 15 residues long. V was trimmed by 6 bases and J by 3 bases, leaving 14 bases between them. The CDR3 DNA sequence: TGTGCCAGCAGGGGGGATAGCGGAGACACCGGGGAGCTGTTTTTT. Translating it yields CASRGDSGDTGELFF.

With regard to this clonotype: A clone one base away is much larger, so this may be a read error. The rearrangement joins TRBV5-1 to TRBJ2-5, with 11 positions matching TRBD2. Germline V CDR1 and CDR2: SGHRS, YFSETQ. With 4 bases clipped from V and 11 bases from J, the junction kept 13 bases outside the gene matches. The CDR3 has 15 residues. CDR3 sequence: CASSPIAGGRDEQYF. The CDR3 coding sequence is TGCGCCAGCAGCCCCATAGCGGGAGGGAGGGATGAGCAGTACTTC.

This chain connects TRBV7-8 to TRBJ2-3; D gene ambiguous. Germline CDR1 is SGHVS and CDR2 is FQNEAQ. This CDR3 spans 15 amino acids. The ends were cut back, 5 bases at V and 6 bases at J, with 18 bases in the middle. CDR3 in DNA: TGTGCCAGCAGCCCAACCCTACGATCCCAGGATACGCAGTATTTT. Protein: CASSPTLRSQDTQYF.

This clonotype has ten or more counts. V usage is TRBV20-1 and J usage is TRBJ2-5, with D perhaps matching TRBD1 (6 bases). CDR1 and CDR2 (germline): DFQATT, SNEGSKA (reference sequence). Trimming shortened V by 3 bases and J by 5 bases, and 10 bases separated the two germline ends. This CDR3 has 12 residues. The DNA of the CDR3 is TGCAGTGCTAGGTACAGGGCTGAGACCCAGTACTTC. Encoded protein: CSARYRAETQYF.

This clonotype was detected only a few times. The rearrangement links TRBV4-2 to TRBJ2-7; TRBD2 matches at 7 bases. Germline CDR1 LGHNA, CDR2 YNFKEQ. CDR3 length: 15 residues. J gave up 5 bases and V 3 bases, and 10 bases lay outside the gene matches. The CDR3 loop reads CASSQALAARDEQYF. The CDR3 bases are TGTGCCAGCAGCCAGGCGCTAGCGGCACGGGACGAGCAGTACTTC.

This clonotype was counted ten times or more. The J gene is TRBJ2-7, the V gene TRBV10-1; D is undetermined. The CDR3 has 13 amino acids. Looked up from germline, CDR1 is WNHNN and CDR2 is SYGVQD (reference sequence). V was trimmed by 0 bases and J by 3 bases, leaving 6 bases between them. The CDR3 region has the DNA TGCGCCAGCAGTGAGTCGCCGGGCTACGAGCAGTACTTC. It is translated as CASSESPGYEQYF.

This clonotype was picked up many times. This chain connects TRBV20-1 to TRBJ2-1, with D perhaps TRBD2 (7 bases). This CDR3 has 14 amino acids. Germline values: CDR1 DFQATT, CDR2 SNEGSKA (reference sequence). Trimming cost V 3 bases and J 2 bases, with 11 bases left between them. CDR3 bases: TGCAGTGCTAGGGGGGGGGACACCTACAATGAGCAGTTCTTC. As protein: CSARGGDTYNEQFF.

The CDR3: CASSGRDTGELFF. CDR3 sequence (DNA): TGTGCCAGCTCAGGGAGGGACACCGGGGAGCTGTTTTTT. The chain carries TRBV19 and TRBJ2-2; 7 bases map to TRBD2. Trimming at V came to 9 bases and at J to 3 bases, leaving 4 bases not matched to a gene. The CDR3 sequence is 13 residues long. Germline V gene data show CDR1 as LNHDA and CDR2 as SQIVND (reference sequence).

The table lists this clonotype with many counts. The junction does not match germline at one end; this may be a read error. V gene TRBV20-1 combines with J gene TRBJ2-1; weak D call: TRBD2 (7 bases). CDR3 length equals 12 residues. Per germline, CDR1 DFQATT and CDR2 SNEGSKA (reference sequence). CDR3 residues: CSARGGVNEQFF. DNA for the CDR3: TGCAGTGCCAGAGGGGGGGTCAATGAGCAGTTCTTC.

The CDR3 is CSAMQGFETQYF. In nucleotides, the CDR3 is TGCAGTGCAATGCAGGGTTTTGAGACCCAGTACTTC. The V gene is TRBV20-1, the J gene TRBJ2-5, with TRBD1 as a possible D gene (5 bases). The CDR3 totals 12 residues. Germline V gene data show CDR1 as DFQATT and CDR2 as SNEGSKA (reference sequence). V lost 6 bases and J lost 5, with 13 bases in between.

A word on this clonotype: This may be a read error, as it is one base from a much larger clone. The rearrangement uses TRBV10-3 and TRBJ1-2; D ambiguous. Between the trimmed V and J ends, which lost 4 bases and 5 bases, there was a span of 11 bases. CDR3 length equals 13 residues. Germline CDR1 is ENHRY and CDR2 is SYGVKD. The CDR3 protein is CAISAAREYGYTF. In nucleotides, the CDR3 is TGTGCCATCAGTGCCGCCCGGGAGTATGGCTACACCTTC.

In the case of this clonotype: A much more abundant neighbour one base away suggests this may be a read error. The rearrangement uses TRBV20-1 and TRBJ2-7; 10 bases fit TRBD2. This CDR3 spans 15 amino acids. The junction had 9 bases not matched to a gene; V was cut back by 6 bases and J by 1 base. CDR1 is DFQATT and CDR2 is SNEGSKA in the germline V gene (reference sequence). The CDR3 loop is CSAATGTSDSYEQYF. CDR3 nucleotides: TGCAGTGCAGCTACCGGGACTAGCGATTCCTACGAGCAGTACTTC.

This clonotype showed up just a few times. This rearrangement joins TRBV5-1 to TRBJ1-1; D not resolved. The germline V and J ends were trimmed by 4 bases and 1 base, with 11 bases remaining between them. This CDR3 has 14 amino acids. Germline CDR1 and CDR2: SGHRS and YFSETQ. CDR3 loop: CASSTLTANTEAFF. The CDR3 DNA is TGCGCCAGCAGCACATTAACAGCGAACACTGAAGCTTTCTTT.

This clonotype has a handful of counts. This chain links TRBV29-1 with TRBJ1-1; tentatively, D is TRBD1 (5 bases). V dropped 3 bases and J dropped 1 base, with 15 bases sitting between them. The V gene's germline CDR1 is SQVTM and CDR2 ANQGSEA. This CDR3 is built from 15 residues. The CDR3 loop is CSVEGDLRRNTEAFF. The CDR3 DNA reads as TGCAGCGTTGAGGGGGACCTTCGGAGGAACACTGAAGCTTTCTTT. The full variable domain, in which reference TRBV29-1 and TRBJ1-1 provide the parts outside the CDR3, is SAVISQKPSRDICQRGTSLTIQCQVDSQVTMMFWYRQQPGQSLTLIATANQGSEATYESGFVIDKFPISRPNLTFSTLTVSNMSPEDSSIYLCSVEGDLRRNTEAFFGQGTRLTVV.

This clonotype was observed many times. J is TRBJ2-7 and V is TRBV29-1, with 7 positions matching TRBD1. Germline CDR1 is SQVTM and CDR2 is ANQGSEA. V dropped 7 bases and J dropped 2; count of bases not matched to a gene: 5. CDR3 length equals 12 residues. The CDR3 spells CSGQGTAYEQYF. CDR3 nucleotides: TGCAGCGGGCAGGGGACAGCCTACGAGCAGTACTTC.

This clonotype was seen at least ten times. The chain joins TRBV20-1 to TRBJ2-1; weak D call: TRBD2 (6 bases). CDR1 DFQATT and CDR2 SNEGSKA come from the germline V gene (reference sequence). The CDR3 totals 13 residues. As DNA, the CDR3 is TGCACTATAGGGAGGAACGTCGACAATGAGCAGTTCTTC. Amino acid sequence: CTIGRNVDNEQFF.

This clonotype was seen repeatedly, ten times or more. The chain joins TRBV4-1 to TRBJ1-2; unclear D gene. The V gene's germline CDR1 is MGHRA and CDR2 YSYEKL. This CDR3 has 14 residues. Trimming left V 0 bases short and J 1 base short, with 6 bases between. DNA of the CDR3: TGCGCCAGCAGCCAAGAAGATATTAACTATGGCTACACCTTC. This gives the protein CASSQEDINYGYTF.

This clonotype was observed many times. The CDR3 spells CASSSHDIQGVRAEAFF. DNA of the CDR3: TGTGCCAGCAGCTCCCACGACATACAGGGGGTGAGGGCTGAAGCTTTCTTT. V usage is TRBV7-9 and J usage is TRBJ1-1; 8 nucleotides agree with TRBD1. The CDR3 spans 17 residues. The V segment lost 4 bases and the J segment 6 bases; nucleotides outside the gene matches: 16. The germline V gene has CDR1 SEHNR and CDR2 FQNEAQ (reference sequence).

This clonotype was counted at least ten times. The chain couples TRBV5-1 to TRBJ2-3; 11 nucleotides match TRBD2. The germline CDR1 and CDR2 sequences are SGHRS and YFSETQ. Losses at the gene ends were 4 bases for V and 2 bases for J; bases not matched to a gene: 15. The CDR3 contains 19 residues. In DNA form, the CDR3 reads TGCGCCAGCAGCAACCCTCCACGGCGACTAGCGGGGACCACAGATACGCAGTATTTT. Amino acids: CASSNPPRRLAGTTDTQYF. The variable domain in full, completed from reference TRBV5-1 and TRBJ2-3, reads KAGVTQTPRYLIKTRGQQVTLSCSPISGHRSVSWYQQTPGQGLQFLFEYFSETQRNKGNFPGRFSGRQFSNSRSEMNVSTLELGDSALYLCASSNPPRRLAGTTDTQYFGPGTRLTVL.

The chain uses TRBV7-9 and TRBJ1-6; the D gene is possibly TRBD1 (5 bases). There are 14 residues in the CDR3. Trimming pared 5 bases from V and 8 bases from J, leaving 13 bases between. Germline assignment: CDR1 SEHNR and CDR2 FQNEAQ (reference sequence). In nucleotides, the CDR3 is TGTGCCAGCAGCAAGACAGACGCTTATTCACCCCTCCACTTT. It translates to CASSKTDAYSPLHF.

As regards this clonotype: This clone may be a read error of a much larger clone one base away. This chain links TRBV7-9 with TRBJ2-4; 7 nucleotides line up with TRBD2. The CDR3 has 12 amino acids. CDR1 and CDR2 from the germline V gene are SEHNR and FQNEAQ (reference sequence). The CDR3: CTSSGIGDIQYF. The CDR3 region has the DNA TGTACCAGCAGCGGGATAGGGGACATTCAGTACTTC. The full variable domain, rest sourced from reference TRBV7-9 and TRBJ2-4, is DTGVSQNPRHKITKRGQNVTFRCDPISEHNRLYWYRQTLGQGPEFLTYFQNEAQLEKSRLLSDRFSAERPKGSFSTLEIQRTEQGDSAMYLCTSSGIGDIQYFGAGTRLSVL.

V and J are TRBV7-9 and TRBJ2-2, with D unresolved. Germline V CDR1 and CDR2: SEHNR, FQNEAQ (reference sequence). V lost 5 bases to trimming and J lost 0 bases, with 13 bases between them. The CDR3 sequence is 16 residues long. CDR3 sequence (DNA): TGTGCCAGCAGCGATTCCAGGATTCCGAACACCGGGGAGCTGTTTTTT. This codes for CASSDSRIPNTGELFF. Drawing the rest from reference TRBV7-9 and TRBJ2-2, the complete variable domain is DTGVSQNPRHKITKRGQNVTFRCDPISEHNRLYWYRQTLGQGPEFLTYFQNEAQLEKSRLLSDRFSAERPKGSFSTLEIQRTEQGDSAMYLCASSDSRIPNTGELFFGEGSRLTVL.

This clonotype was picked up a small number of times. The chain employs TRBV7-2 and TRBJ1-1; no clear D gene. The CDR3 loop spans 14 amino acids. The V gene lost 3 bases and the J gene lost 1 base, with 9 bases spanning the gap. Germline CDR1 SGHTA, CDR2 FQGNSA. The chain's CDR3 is CASSLSRTNTEAFF. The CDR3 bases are TGTGCCAGCAGCTTGAGTCGAACGAACACTGAAGCTTTCTTT. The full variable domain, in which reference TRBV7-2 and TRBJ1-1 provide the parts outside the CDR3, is GAGVSQSPSNKVTEKGKDVELRCDPISGHTALYWYRQSLGQGLEFLIYFQGNSAPDKSGLPSDRFSAERTGGSVSTLTIQRTQQEDSAVYLCASSLSRTNTEAFFGQGTRLTVV.

CDR3 DNA: TGTGCCAGCAGCCAAGACAGGGTCACCCAGTACTTC. As protein: CASSQDRVTQYF. This chain connects TRBV14 to TRBJ2-5, with D possibly TRBD1 on 5 matching bases. CDR1 SGHDN and CDR2 FVKESK come from the germline V gene. CDR3 length: 12 amino acids. V was clipped by 0 bases and J by 8 bases, with 7 bases between them.

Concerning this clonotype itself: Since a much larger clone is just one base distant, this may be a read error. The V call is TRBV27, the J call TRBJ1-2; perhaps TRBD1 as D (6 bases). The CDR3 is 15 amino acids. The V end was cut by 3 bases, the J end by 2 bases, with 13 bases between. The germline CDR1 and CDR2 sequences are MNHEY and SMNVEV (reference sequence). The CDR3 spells CASSLEGGWNYGYTF. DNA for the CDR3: TGTGCCAGCAGTTTGGAAGGGGGATGGAACTATGGCTACACCTTC.

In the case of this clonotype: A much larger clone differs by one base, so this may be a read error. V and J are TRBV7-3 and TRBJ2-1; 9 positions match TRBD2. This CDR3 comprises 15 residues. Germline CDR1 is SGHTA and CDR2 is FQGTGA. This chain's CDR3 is CASSSLAGNYDEQFF. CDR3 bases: TGTGCCAGCAGCTCTCTAGCGGGGAACTACGATGAGCAGTTCTTC.